The 18 T cell receptor beta chains below come from one sample, sequenced in a study of blood T cell repertoires in COVID-19. Clones were read by immunoSEQ multiplex PCR, and TCRdb kept only the in-frame ones, dropping some. The data hold over 150,000 clones, with 94% observed a single time. Sequencing was performed on peripheral blood. All receptors come from a man younger than 45 with COVID-19, enrolled during active disease.

This chain uses TRBV7-3 with TRBJ2-2; possibly TRBD2 for D (6 bases). V was shortened by 2 bases and J by 2 bases, with 9 bases between the two germline ends. The CDR3 contains 15 residues. CDR1 and CDR2 from the germline V gene are SGHTA and FQGTGA. CDR3 DNA sequence: TGTGCCAGCAGCTTATCGGGGGTCAACACCGGGGAGCTGTTTTTT. It specifies CASSLSGVNTGELFF.

V gene TRBV5-5 combines with J gene TRBJ1-3; D not resolved. V was clipped by 0 bases and J by 1 base, with 14 bases between them. This CDR3 region has 17 residues. CDR1 is SGHKS, CDR2 YYEKEE, per germline (reference sequence). Here the CDR3 DNA reads TGTGCCAGCAGCTTGGATGCCGGAGGGAGTTCTGGAAACACCATATATTTT. Its protein is CASSLDAGGSSGNTIYF.

This chain links TRBV18 with TRBJ1-1, with TRBD1 as a possible D gene (6 bases). The length of the CDR3 is 17 residues. V was cut by 5 bases and J by 1 base, with 20 bases left in between. From germline, CDR1 is KGHSH and CDR2 LQKENI. In nucleotides, the CDR3 is TGTGCCAGCTCATCGACGGGGGGCCCGGGAGCGAACACTGAAGCTTTCTTT. Its protein product is CASSSTGGPGANTEAFF.

V and J are TRBV19 and TRBJ1-2; D unclear. Trimming stripped 4 bases from V and 3 bases from J, with 12 bases between. The CDR3 sequence is 14 residues long. Germline lookup yields CDR1 LNHDA and CDR2 SQIVND (reference sequence). CDR3 DNA: TGTGCCAGTAGTACCGACGGACTTTACTATGGCTACACCTTC. This encodes CASSTDGLYYGYTF.

The chain combines TRBV5-4 with TRBJ1-1; possibly TRBD1 for D (5 bases). The germline V gene encodes CDR1 SGHNT and CDR2 YYREEE (reference sequence). This CDR3 spans 14 amino acids. V lost 4 bases and J lost 4, with 14 bases in between. The CDR3 coding sequence is TGTGCCAGCAGCCCCCTGGGGGGTAGCACTGAAGCTTTCTTT. Its translation: CASSPLGGSTEAFF.

The J gene is TRBJ2-7, the V gene TRBV7-9, with 7 bases fitting TRBD1. The CDR3 consists of 16 residues. Germline V gives CDR1 SEHNR, CDR2 FQNEAQ (reference sequence). J was trimmed by 2 bases and V by 1 base; bases with no gene match: 8. CDR3: CASSLDPGQRTYEQYF. CDR3 DNA sequence: TGTGCCAGCAGCTTAGACCCGGGACAGCGAACCTACGAGCAGTACTTC. The complete variable domain, with remaining parts taken from reference TRBV7-9 and TRBJ2-7, reads DTGVSQNPRHKITKRGQNVTFRCDPISEHNRLYWYRQTLGQGPEFLTYFQNEAQLEKSRLLSDRFSAERPKGSFSTLEIQRTEQGDSAMYLCASSLDPGQRTYEQYFGPGTRLTVT.

V usage is TRBV10-3 and J usage is TRBJ1-2; tentatively, D is TRBD1 (6 bases). The germline V and J ends were trimmed by 8 bases and 10 bases, with 20 bases remaining between them. CDR1 ENHRY and CDR2 SYGVKD come from the germline V gene. This CDR3 has 13 amino acids. CDR3 amino acids: CAIPNFGGDTYTF. DNA for the CDR3: TGTGCCATCCCCAACTTTGGGGGGGACACCTACACCTTC.

The chain links TRBV5-5 to TRBJ2-7; D is ambiguous. Trimming pared 1 base from V and 1 base from J, leaving 9 bases between. The germline V gene encodes CDR1 SGHKS and CDR2 YYEKEE (reference sequence). CDR3 size: 14 residues. CDR3 coding DNA: TGTGCCAGCAGCTTGATCACAGAGTCCTACGAGCAGTACTTC. It is translated as CASSLITESYEQYF.

The chain couples TRBV3-1 (or the pseudogene TRBV3-2) to TRBJ1-2; possibly TRBD1 for D (5 bases). The germline V gene encodes CDR1 LGHDT and CDR2 YNNKEL (reference sequence). V lost 1 base to trimming and J lost 6 bases, with 9 bases between them. The CDR3 totals 13 residues. CDR3 nucleotides: TGTGCCAGCAGCCAAGGCAGGGTACATGGCTACACCTTC. This gives the protein CASSQGRVHGYTF.

V and J are TRBV24-1 and TRBJ1-2; D call uncertain. The CDR3 length is 16 residues. V lost 8 bases to trimming and J lost 2 bases, with 20 bases between them. The germline V gene encodes CDR1 KGHDR and CDR2 SFDVKD. CDR3: CATTVRWEGVNYGYTF. CDR3 coding DNA: TGTGCCACCACGGTTCGGTGGGAGGGAGTCAACTATGGCTACACCTTC.

This chain joins TRBV13 and TRBJ1-2; TRBD1 agrees at 7 bases. The trim removed 6 bases at V and 8 bases at J, leaving 15 bases unmatched. CDR3 size: 15 residues. Germline CDR1 PRHDT, CDR2 FYEKMQ (reference sequence). CDR3 loop: CASRKQGIGGGGYTF. Here the CDR3 DNA reads TGTGCCAGCAGGAAACAGGGGATCGGAGGGGGCGGCTACACCTTC. The full variable domain, in which reference TRBV13 and TRBJ1-2 provide the parts outside the CDR3, is AAGVIQSPRHLIKEKRETATLKCYPIPRHDTVYWYQQGPGQDPQFLISFYEKMQSDKGSIPDRFSAQQFSDYHSELNMSSLELGDSALYFCASRKQGIGGGGYTFGSGTRLTVV.

This chain uses TRBV30 with TRBJ1-1, with D hard to call. This CDR3 is built from 15 residues. The germline CDR1 and CDR2 sequences are GTSNPN and SVGIG (reference sequence). Trimming took 3 bases from V and 8 from J, leaving 22 bases between them. CDR3 protein: CAWSSGQAILPEAFF. CDR3 nucleotide sequence: TGTGCCTGGAGCTCAGGCCAGGCCATCCTACCCGAAGCTTTCTTT.

The chain is built from TRBV5-1 and TRBJ1-2, with TRBD1 as a possible D gene (6 bases). Per the germline V gene, CDR1 is SGHRS and CDR2 is YFSETQ. V gave up 0 bases and J gave up 7 bases, with 13 bases separating them. The CDR3 spans 14 residues. The CDR3 bases are TGCGCCAGCAGCTTGGGGGGGCTGCTTGGTGGCTACACCTTC. It codes for CASSLGGLLGGYTF. Using reference TRBV5-1 and TRBJ1-2 for the parts outside the CDR3, the full variable domain is KAGVTQTPRYLIKTRGQQVTLSCSPISGHRSVSWYQQTPGQGLQFLFEYFSETQRNKGNFPGRFSGRQFSNSRSEMNVSTLELGDSALYLCASSLGGLLGGYTFGSGTRLTVV.

The V and J genes are TRBV5-4 and TRBJ1-6, with D uncertain. This CDR3 spans 13 amino acids. In germline, CDR1 is SGHNT, CDR2 YYREEE (reference sequence). The V gene lost 0 bases and the J gene lost 7 bases, with 5 bases spanning the gap. CDR3 in DNA: TGTGCCAGCAGCTTGGCCGGGAATTCACCCCTCCACTTT. Translating gives CASSLAGNSPLHF.

The chain combines TRBV28 with TRBJ1-5; 7 nucleotides agree with TRBD1. The CDR3 extends over 15 amino acids. The ends lost 5 bases at V and 0 bases at J; junction bases unmatched: 4. Germline CDR1 and CDR2: MDHEN and SYDVKM. CDR3 residues: CASSPQGRSNQPQHF. In nucleotides, the CDR3 is TGTGCCAGCAGTCCACAGGGGCGTAGCAATCAGCCCCAGCATTTT.

This clone was counted a few times. J is TRBJ2-7 and V is TRBV14, with 7 bases aligning to TRBD1. This CDR3 spans 15 amino acids. Germline V gene lookup returns CDR1 SGHDN and CDR2 FVKESK. Unmatched junction bases numbered 10, after V lost 4 bases and J lost 4 bases. CDR3 sequence: CASSPLLTGTYEQYF. DNA of the CDR3: TGTGCCAGCAGCCCTCTACTGACAGGGACGTACGAGCAGTACTTC.

V is TRBV30 and J is TRBJ1-1, with D perhaps matching TRBD1 (6 bases). V lost 8 bases, J lost 10 bases, and 20 bases lay in between. The CDR3 consists of 12 residues. CDR1 and CDR2 (germline): GTSNPN, SVGIG (reference sequence). CDR3 in DNA: TGTGCCGCGACCCCCCCCGGGACACCAGCTTTCTTT. Its translation: CAATPPGTPAFF.

As for this clone: In the same sample, other DNA sequences code for this CDR3. V is TRBV3-1 (or the pseudogene TRBV3-2) and J is TRBJ1-1; no firm D call. Per germline, CDR1 LGHDT and CDR2 YNNKEL (reference sequence). The V end lost 1 base, the J end lost 4 bases, and 7 bases lay between the germline ends. The CDR3 extends over 13 amino acids. CDR3 amino acids: CASSQVGGTEAFF. The CDR3 region has the DNA TGTGCCAGCAGCCAAGTTGGCGGCACTGAAGCTTTCTTT.